Listed below are T cell receptor beta chains from one sample, sequenced in a study of early T cells in non-severe SARS-CoV-2 infection. TCRdb redid the calling of the 5' RACE reads with MiXCR, one entry per CDR3 protein. The table has fewer than 80,000 distinct CDR3 sequences, more than 3.5% seen once. This sample comprised whole blood, obtained at baseline. These receptors were collected from an adult who was a healthcare worker with PCR-confirmed SARS-CoV-2 infection or an uninfected control (not recorded which). The donor label of this sample is uncertain. The CDR3 runs from the conserved cysteine through the conserved F or W. D genes are given only for firm matches. Where a row states a size, it is once, few, many or the class of an expanded clone; other rows omit it.

D,size,V,J,DNA,CDR3
-,few,TRBV7-2,TRBJ2-7,TGTGCCAGCAGCTCCACAAGCTCCTACGAGCAGTACTTC,CASSSTSSYEQYF
-,-,TRBV7-2,TRBJ2-3,TGTGCCAGCAGCTCGCCCGGGGTTAATACGCAGTATTTT,CASSSPGVNTQYF
TRBD1,many,TRBV29-1,TRBJ2-7,TGCAGCGTTGCCCTGGGACAGGGAAGCCACGAGCAGTACTTC,CSVALGQGSHEQYF
TRBD1,many,TRBV11-2,TRBJ1-1,TGTGCCAGCAGCAGGACCGGGACAGAAAACACTGAAGCTTTCTTT,CASSRTGTENTEAFF
-,-,TRBV28,TRBJ1-1,TGTGCCAGCAGTAGGGGGGTTAGGAACACTGAAGCTTTCTTT,CASSRGVRNTEAFF
-,few,TRBV30,TRBJ1-1,TGTGCCTGGAGTTATTCAGAAGCTTTCTTT,CAWSYSEAFF
-,many,TRBV20-1,TRBJ1-5,TGCAGTGCTTTCCGGGGCGAATGGAATCAGCCCCAGCATTTT,CSAFRGEWNQPQHF
TRBD1,-,TRBV28,TRBJ2-7,TGTGCCAGCAGTTTACGGGCGGGACAGGGATCCTACCTCTCCTACGAGCAGTACTTC,CASSLRAGQGSYLSYEQYF
TRBD1,many,TRBV11-2,TRBJ2-7,TGTGCCAGCAGCTTAGAGCAGGGGGCGCCGGGGATGGGCTACGAGCAGTACTTC,CASSLEQGAPGMGYEQYF
-,-,TRBV18,TRBJ1-1,TGTGCCAGCTCACTGGGGGGGCAGGGAGCCACTGAAGCTTTCTTT,CASSLGGQGATEAFF
-,few,TRBV20-1,TRBJ2-5,TGCAGTGCTAGAGTCCCCGGGGGACAAGAGACCCAGTACTTC,CSARVPGGQETQYF
TRBD1,-,TRBV3-1,TRBJ1-5,TGTGCCAGCAGCCAAGCAGGGGGGATGAGCAATCAGCCCCAGCATTTT,CASSQAGGMSNQPQHF
TRBD1,-,TRBV5-4,TRBJ1-1,TGTGCCAGCAGCTCCAATGACAGGGGAGGAACTGAAGCTTTCTTT,CASSSNDRGGTEAFF
TRBD1,few,TRBV7-9,TRBJ1-1,TGTGCCAGCAGCCCGGGACAGATGAACACTGAAGCTTTCTTT,CASSPGQMNTEAFF
TRBD1,few,TRBV30,TRBJ1-4,TGTGCCTGGTCCCCAGGGGGAGGGCGAACGTTTTTT,CAWSPGGGRTFF
-,many,TRBV13,TRBJ2-7,TGTGCCAGCAGCCCAACCTTAGGGTACGAGCAGTACTTC,CASSPTLGYEQYF
-,many,TRBV7-9,TRBJ2-1,TGTGCCAGCAAGGGGAAGCTGCTCGATGAGCAGTTCTTC,CASKGKLLDEQFF
TRBD1,many,TRBV4-1,TRBJ2-1,TGCGCCAGCAGCCAAGCCGACACCCGACAGGGTCGTGAGCAGTTCTTC,CASSQADTRQGREQFF
TRBD1,few,TRBV19,TRBJ2-7,TGTGCCAGTAGCACTCCCAGGGGGTCCTACGAGCAGTACTTC,CASSTPRGSYEQYF
-,many,TRBV20-1,TRBJ1-2,TGCAGTGCTCAGCGGCTTAACTATGGCTACACCTTC,CSAQRLNYGYTF
TRBD1,-,TRBV13,TRBJ1-2,TGTGCCAGCAGCTGGCGGGGACAGGGTAGCTATGGCTACACCTTC,CASSWRGQGSYGYTF
-,many,TRBV5-1,TRBJ1-6,TGCGCCAGCAGCTTGGACCGGGGGATGAATTCACCCCTCCACTTT,CASSLDRGMNSPLHF
-,-,TRBV9,TRBJ2-6,TGTGCCAGCAGCGTAGGGGGTATTTCTGGGGCCAACGTCCTGACTTTC,CASSVGGISGANVLTF
-,many,TRBV5-1,TRBJ2-7,TGCGCCAGCACCGACACCGGGAAATCCTCCTACGAGCAGTACTTC,CASTDTGKSSYEQYF
-,many,TRBV28,TRBJ1-2,TGTGCCAGCAGTTTAGCCTATGGCTACACCTTC,CASSLAYGYTF
-,-,TRBV5-5,TRBJ1-5,TGTGCCAGCAGCTTGGGACAGCTTAGCAATCAGCCCCAGCATTTT,CASSLGQLSNQPQHF